Following are 7 T cell receptor beta chains from one sample sequenced in a study of OX40 agonist ivuxolimab in advanced cancers. Sequencing was performed with immunoSEQ multiplex PCR; in TCRdb, only in-frame clones are kept and a portion is missing. Of some 30,000 clones listed, over 60% are singletons. Sample: CD4+ or CD8+ T cells sorted from blood, taken in a trial of the OX40 agonist ivuxolimab. The receptors come from an adult with an advanced solid tumor such as melanoma, head and neck, liver or kidney cancer.

The genes are TRBV2 and TRBJ1-2, with D hard to call. There are 12 residues in the CDR3. Looked up from germline, CDR1 is SNHLY and CDR2 is FYNNEI. Trimming removed 3 bases from V and 12 bases from J, with 14 bases in between. The chain's CDR3 is CASSDHLDGHTF. The CDR3 nucleotides read TGTGCCAGCAGTGATCATTTGGACGGCCACACCTTC.

The V and J genes are TRBV2 and TRBJ1-5; tentatively, D is TRBD1 (5 bases). The CDR3 spans 13 residues. V was cut by 8 bases and J by 3 bases, with 11 bases left in between. Germline lookup yields CDR1 SNHLY and CDR2 FYNNEI. CDR3 amino acids: CASRQRPNQPQHF. For the CDR3, the DNA is TGTGCCAGCCGACAGAGACCCAATCAGCCCCAGCATTTT. Variable domain in full (rest from reference TRBV2 and TRBJ1-5): EPEVTQTPSHQVTQMGQEVILRCVPISNHLYFYWYRQILGQKVEFLVSFYNNEISEKSEIFDDQFSVERPDGSNFTLKIRSTKLEDSAMYFCASRQRPNQPQHFGDGTRLSIL.

This chain links TRBV11-2 with TRBJ2-7, with D perhaps matching TRBD2 (5 bases). Trimming left V 2 bases short and J 4 bases short, with 15 bases between. This CDR3 is built from 15 residues. Germline V gives CDR1 SGHAT, CDR2 FQNNGV. The DNA for the CDR3 is TGTGCCAGCAGCTTAAGTGCGGGCCATTGGTACGAGCAGTACTTC. Translation gives CASSLSAGHWYEQYF.

V and J are TRBV5-5 and TRBJ2-5, with 8 bases that match TRBD1. The V gene end was trimmed by 5 bases and the J gene end by 4 bases; junction bases not matched to a gene: 7. This CDR3 is 14 amino acids long. CDR1 and CDR2 (germline): SGHKS, YYEKEE (reference sequence). The CDR3 protein is CASRRDRFRETQYF. The CDR3 DNA is TGTGCCAGCAGAAGGGACAGGTTCCGAGAGACCCAGTACTTC. The full variable domain, completed using reference TRBV5-5 and TRBJ2-5, is DAGVTQSPTHLIKTRGQQVTLRCSPISGHKSVSWYQQVLGQGPQFIFQYYEKEERGRGNFPDRFSARQFPNYSSELNVNALLLGDSALYLCASRRDRFRETQYFGPGTRLLVL.

This clone was counted a single time. The genes are TRBV30 and TRBJ1-1, with a tentative D call TRBD1 (6 bases). The CDR3 totals 13 residues. Germline CDR1 reads GTSNPN; CDR2 reads SVGIG (reference sequence). V gave up 7 bases and J gave up 0 bases, with 12 bases separating them. The CDR3 protein is CASRDILNTEAFF. The CDR3 DNA follows: TGTGCCTCGAGGGACATACTGAACACTGAAGCTTTCTTT.

The chain carries TRBV6-6 and TRBJ1-6; D is undetermined. V lost 4 bases and J lost 9, with 10 bases in between. The CDR3 is 13 residues long. Germline CDR1 reads MNHNY; CDR2 reads SVGAGI (reference sequence). As DNA, the CDR3 is TGTGCCAGCAGTTCTAGGTCGGGTTCACCCCTCCACTTT. Amino acids: CASSSRSGSPLHF.

V and J are TRBV7-9 and TRBJ1-6; unclear D gene. This CDR3 has 18 residues. Germline V gene sequence: CDR1 SEHNR, CDR2 FQNEAQ (reference sequence). Trimming stripped 4 bases from V and 9 bases from J, with 25 bases between. The CDR3 here is CASSSLWATNNWGSPLHF. For the CDR3, the DNA is TGTGCCAGCAGCTCCCTATGGGCCACGAATAACTGGGGTTCACCCCTCCACTTT.